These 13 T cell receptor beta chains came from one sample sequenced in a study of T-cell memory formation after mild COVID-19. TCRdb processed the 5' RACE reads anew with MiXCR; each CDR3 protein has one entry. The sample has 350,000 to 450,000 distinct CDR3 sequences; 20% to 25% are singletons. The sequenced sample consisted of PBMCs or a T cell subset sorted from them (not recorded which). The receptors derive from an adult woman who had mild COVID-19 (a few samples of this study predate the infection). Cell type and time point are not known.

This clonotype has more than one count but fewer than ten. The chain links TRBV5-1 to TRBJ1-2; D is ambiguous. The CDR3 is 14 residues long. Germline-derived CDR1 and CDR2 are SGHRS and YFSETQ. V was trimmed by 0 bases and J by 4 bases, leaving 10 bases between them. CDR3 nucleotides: TGCGCCAGCAGCTTGGGGATTGAAGTCTATGGCTACACCTTC. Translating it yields CASSLGIEVYGYTF.

In DNA, the CDR3 is TGTGCCAGCAGCTTAGTGGGACTCCACACAGATACGCAGTATTTT. This gives the protein CASSLVGLHTDTQYF. The rearrangement joins TRBV7-2 to TRBJ2-3, with a tentative D call TRBD2 (6 bases). V was shortened by 1 base and J by 2 bases, with 10 bases between the two germline ends. CDR1 and CDR2 (germline): SGHTA, FQGNSA. The CDR3 runs 15 residues.

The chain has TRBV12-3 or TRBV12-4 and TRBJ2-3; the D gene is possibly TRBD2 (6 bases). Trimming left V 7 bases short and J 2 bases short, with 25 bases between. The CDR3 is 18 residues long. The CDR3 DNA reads TGTGCCAGCACCAAACAGGAGGGATCCGTTTTCCACACAGATACGCAGTATTTT. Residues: CASTKQEGSVFHTDTQYF.

CDR3 in DNA: TGTGCCAGCAGCTCCTCTGACAGGGGGAACACTGAAGCTTTCTTT. Its protein is CASSSSDRGNTEAFF. The chain is built from TRBV11-2 and TRBJ1-1; TRBD1 agrees at 8 bases. Germline CDR1 SGHAT, CDR2 FQNNGV. Trimming removed 4 bases from V and 1 base from J; junction bases left unmatched: 5. This CDR3 has 15 amino acids. The full variable domain, in which reference TRBV11-2 and TRBJ1-1 provide the parts outside the CDR3, is EAGVAQSPRYKIIEKRQSVAFWCNPISGHATLYWYQQILGQGPKLLIQFQNNGVVDDSQLPKDRFSAERLKGVDSTLKIQPAKLEDSAVYLCASSSSDRGNTEAFFGQGTRLTVV.

CDR3 amino acids: CASSQGLTGETQYF. In nucleotides, the CDR3 is TGCGCCAGCAGCCAAGGATTAACGGGAGAGACCCAGTACTTC. This sequence joins TRBV4-1 and TRBJ2-5; D is ambiguous. Germline CDR1 is MGHRA and CDR2 is YSYEKL. The CDR3 is made up of 14 amino acids. Trimming took off 1 base at V and 4 bases at J, with 10 bases between the two ends.

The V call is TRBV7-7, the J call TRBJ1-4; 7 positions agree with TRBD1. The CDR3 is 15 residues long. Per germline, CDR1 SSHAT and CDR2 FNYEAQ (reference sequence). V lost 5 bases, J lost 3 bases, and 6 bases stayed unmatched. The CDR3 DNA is TGTGCCAGCAGCCAATACAGGGGATCTAATGAAAAACTGTTTTTT. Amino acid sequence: CASSQYRGSNEKLFF.

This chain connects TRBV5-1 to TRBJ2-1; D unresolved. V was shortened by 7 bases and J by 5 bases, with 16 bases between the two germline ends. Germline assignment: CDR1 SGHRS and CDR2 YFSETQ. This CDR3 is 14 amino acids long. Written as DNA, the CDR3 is TGCGCCAGCGTTTCTTGGCTAGGTGACAATGAGCAGTTCTTC. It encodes CASVSWLGDNEQFF.

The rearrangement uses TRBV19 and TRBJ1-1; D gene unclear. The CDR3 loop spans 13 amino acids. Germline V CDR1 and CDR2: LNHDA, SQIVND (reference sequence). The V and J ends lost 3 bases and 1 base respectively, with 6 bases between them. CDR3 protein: CASSIYRNTEAFF. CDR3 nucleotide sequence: TGTGCCAGTAGTATCTACAGGAACACTGAAGCTTTCTTT. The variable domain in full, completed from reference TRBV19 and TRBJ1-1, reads DGGITQSPKYLFRKEGQNVTLSCEQNLNHDAMYWYRQDPGQGLRLIYYSQIVNDFQKGDIAEGYSVSREKKESFPLTVTSAQKNPTAFYLCASSIYRNTEAFFGQGTRLTVV.

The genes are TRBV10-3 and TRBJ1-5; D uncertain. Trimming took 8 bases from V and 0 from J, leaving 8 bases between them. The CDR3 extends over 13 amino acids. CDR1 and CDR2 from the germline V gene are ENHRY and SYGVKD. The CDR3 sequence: CAICWGSNQPQHF. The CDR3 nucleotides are TGTGCCATCTGTTGGGGTAGCAATCAGCCCCAGCATTTT.

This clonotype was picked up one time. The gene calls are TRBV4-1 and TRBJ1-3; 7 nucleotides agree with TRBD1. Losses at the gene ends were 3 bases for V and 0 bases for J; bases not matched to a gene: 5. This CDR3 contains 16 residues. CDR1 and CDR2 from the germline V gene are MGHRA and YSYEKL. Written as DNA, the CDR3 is TGCGCCAGCAGCCAGGGACAGCCAAGCTCTGGAAACACCATATATTTT. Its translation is CASSQGQPSSGNTIYF.

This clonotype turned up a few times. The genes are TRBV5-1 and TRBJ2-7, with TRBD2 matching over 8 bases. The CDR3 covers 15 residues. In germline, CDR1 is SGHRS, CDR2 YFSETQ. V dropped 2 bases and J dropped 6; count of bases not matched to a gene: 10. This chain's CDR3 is CASSLAGEVLGEQYF. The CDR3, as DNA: TGCGCCAGCAGCTTAGCGGGAGAGGTGCTTGGCGAGCAGTACTTC.

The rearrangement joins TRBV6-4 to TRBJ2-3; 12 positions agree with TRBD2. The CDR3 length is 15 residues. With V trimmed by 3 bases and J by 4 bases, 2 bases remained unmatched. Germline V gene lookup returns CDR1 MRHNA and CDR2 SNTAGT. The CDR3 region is CASSESSGGADTQYF. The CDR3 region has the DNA TGTGCCAGCAGTGAATCTAGCGGGGGGGCAGATACGCAGTATTTT.

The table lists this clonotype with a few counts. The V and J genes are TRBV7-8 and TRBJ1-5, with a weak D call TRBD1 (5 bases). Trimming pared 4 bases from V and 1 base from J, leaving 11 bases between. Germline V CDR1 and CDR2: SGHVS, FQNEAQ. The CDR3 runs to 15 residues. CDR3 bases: TGTGCCAGCAGCTCCCTCGGGGGGAGCAATCAGCCCCAGCATTTT. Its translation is CASSSLGGSNQPQHF.